This T cell receptor beta chain was documented in a study of blood T cell repertoires in COVID-19. About the research overall: PBMCs, B-cell-depleted T cells, or T cells provided the cDNA or gDNA that made up the material.

The CDR3 has 13 amino acids. Germline V gene data show CDR1 as KGHSH and CDR2 as LQKENI. V dropped 10 bases and J dropped 3 bases, with 15 bases sitting between them. In the original processing: The assay estimated nucleated cells by amplifying reference gene primers. Assay used: immunoSEQ multiplex PCR; TCRdb lists only in-frame clones, some missing. V and J calls and clone size are copied from that table; D and trimming were computed from the DNA. The sample carries 200,000 to 250,000 clones, around 84% recorded once. The TCR comes from a human donor in a cohort sampled during active COVID-19. The sample taken for sequencing was peripheral blood. The V call is TRBV18, the J call TRBJ1-1; D ambiguous. DNA for the CDR3: TGTGCCACGCGGGTCGGATGGGACACTGAAGCTTTCTTT. This translates into CATRVGWDTEAFF. Combining the CDR3 with reference TRBV18 and TRBJ1-1 gives the whole variable domain NAGVMQNPRHLVRRRGQEARLRCSPMKGHSHVYWYRQLPEEGLKFMVYLQKENIIDESGMPKERFSAEFPKEGPSILRIQQVVRGDSAAYFCATRVGWDTEAFFGQGTRLTVV.